The text below deals with one TCR beta chain. Its target antigen remains unknown. Base qualities are not at hand, and no much larger clone is one base apart. Ficoll-Paque density gradient centrifugation was the method used to isolate PBMCs. V is pared back by 2 bases and J by 1 base, with 5 bases lying between the germline termini. The germline V gene encodes CDR1 SGHTA and CDR2 FQGNSA. The CDR3 spans 13 residues, from the cysteine through the phenylalanine. Here the CDR3 DNA is all that survives: 39 bases in frame from base 1. The run used an Illumina NovaSeq 6000. cDNA libraries for TCRalpha and TCRbeta were prepared by 5'RACE using constant-segment primers, with sample barcodes and unique molecular identifiers added. Trizol reagent was used to extract RNA from every sample. Libraries were amplified in two PCR steps, with a second sample barcode and Illumina TruSeq adapters added in the second step. Sequencing of libraries was performed on an Illumina NovaSeq with 2 x 150 bp paired-end reads. The authors processed their data as follows. The reads were demultiplexed and collapsed into UMI-guided consensus sequences using migec v1.2.7. Using mixcr v2.1.11, UMI consensuses were aligned to TRA and TRB V and J templates and then assembled into clonotypes. A clonotype was counted as expanded or contracted only if both edgeR and NoisET called the change significant, with noise models trained on biological replicates. For edgeR calls, the cutoffs were a false discovery rate-adjusted p below 0.01 and a log2 fold-change threshold of 1. As an exploratory analysis of dynamics, max-normalized trajectories of the 1000 most abundant clonotypes were examined with PCA combined with hierarchical clustering. Separately sequenced CD4+ and CD8+ repertoires were used to assign a CD4 or CD8 phenotype to each responding clone. In TCRdb, the public reads were trimmed at Q25 with fastp and aligned with MiXCR, with productive beta chains retained. All rows with the same CDR3 protein become a single entry with the most common DNA and genes. TCRdb's processing, not the authors' own work, is the source of the V and J calls. The sample table shows around 390,000 distinct CDR3 sequences, and roughly 15% are seen once. The ten largest account for 20% to 25% of the sample.

This entry comes from a study of T-cell memory formation after mild COVID-19 (dated by TCRdb to about 2021). In terms of the full investigation: Most TCR sequence clusters were specific to one of the two donors. The cohort was made up of two young adult volunteers, one female and one male, who were previously healthy. In two donors, T-cell clones that expanded and contracted after mild COVID-19 were tracked by sequencing TCRalpha and TCRbeta repertoires over time.

Broad study findings and their caveats: Clones contracting from day 15 to 85 had balanced CD4/CD8 phenotypes, while a second wave expanding from day 15 to 37 was biased towards CD4+. Contracting CD4+ clones were located mainly in the CM and EM memory subsets, whereas CD8+ clones were found to be enriched in EMRA. Only a couple of mild cases were covered in the study, and larger cohorts including severe cases with pre-infection samples were considered necessary. SARS-CoV-2 specificity was not confirmed for the second-wave clones peaking on day 37. Some responding clones were detected in pre-infection memory, suggesting pre-existing cross-reactive memory T cells joined the SARS-CoV-2 response.

Recombination linked TRBV7-2 to TRBJ1-1; no D gene call is confident. The sample consisted of PBMCs or a T cell subset sorted from them (not recorded which). The sequence derives from a man aged 18 to 29 who had mild COVID-19 (a few samples of this study predate the infection). The sample titles of this study are shuffled in the database, so cell type and time point are left out; the donor was told from shared clones. The encoded CDR3 is CASSLYENTEAFF. The bases are TGTGCCAGCAGCTTATACGAGAACACTGAAGCTTTCTTT.